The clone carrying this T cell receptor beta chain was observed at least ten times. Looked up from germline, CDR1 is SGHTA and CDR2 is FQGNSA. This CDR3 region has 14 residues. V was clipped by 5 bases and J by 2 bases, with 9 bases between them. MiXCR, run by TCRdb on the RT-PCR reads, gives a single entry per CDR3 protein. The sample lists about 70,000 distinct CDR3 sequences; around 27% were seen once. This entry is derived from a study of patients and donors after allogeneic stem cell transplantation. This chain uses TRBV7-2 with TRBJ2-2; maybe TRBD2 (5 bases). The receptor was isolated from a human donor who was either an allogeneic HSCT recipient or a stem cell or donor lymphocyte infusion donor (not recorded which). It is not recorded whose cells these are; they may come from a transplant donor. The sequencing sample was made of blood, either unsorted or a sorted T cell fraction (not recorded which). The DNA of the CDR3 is TGTGCCAGCAGCGCGGGTCTAAACACCGGGGAGCTGTTTTTT. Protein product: CASSAGLNTGELFF.